The source of this T cell receptor beta chain is a study of response to subunit inactivated influenza vaccine. There are 18 residues in the CDR3. V shed 6 bases, J shed 2 bases, and the junction held 13 bases outside the gene matches. Germline V lookup: CDR1 LGHNA, CDR2 YSLEER. Each CDR3 protein gets one entry after TCRdb re-called the RT-PCR reads with MiXCR. Of around 200,000 distinct CDR3 sequences in the sample, around 12% are singletons; the top ten hold 25% to 30%. The data were also submitted as part of a second study, on T cells expressing NK-cell markers. In that study: It was by 5'RACE template switching with UMIs that TCR beta cDNA was made. Underlying the TCR beta repertoires were sorted CD3+CD56+NKG2C+, CD3+CD56+NKG2C- and CD3+CD56-NKG2C+ T cells. A handful of donors showed these clonotypes also leading the CD3+CD56-NKG2C+ fraction.

Sequencing used CD8+ T cells sorted from PBMCs, obtained 11 to 12 days after vaccination. The chain carries TRBV4-3 and TRBJ1-2; 12 nucleotides align to TRBD1. The clonotype comes from a man between 45 and 60 years old who received an inactivated influenza vaccine. The CDR3 bases are TGCGCCAGCAGAAATTCGGGACAGGGGGCGAGAGGGAACTATGGCTACACCTTC. Protein: CASRNSGQGARGNYGYTF.